This record concerns one TCR beta chain sequence. The sample comes from a study of CD8 T cells in Susac syndrome. Overall study context: Patients with Susac syndrome were, at the time of blood collection, therapy-naive, maintained on corticosteroids, or maintained on intravenous immunoglobulin alone.

The CDR3 extends over 13 amino acids. V lost 4 bases, J lost 8 bases, and 9 bases lay in between. From germline, CDR1 is WSHSY and CDR2 SAAADI. Reverse transcription used roughly 0.5 to 1 ug RNA and random hexamers. By means of immunoSEQ multiplex PCR, TCR beta CDR3 spanning 54 Vbeta and 13 Jbeta underwent amplification. TCRdb reanalysed the immunoSEQ multiplex PCR reads using MiXCR and keeps one entry per CDR3 protein. The data contain roughly 100,000 distinct CDR3 sequences, approximately 93% of them seen just once; the ten biggest clones take up 0.41%. TCR beta was sequenced from blood CD8+ and CD4+ T cells.

This clonotype originated in a human donor with Susac syndrome. The chain joins TRBV10-2 to TRBJ1-6; perhaps TRBD1 as D (5 bases). The sample was CD8+ T cells from PBMCs. CDR3 region: CASSGAGYSPLHF. DNA for the CDR3: TGCGCCAGCAGTGGGGCAGGGTATTCACCCCTCCACTTT.